This TCR beta chain was documented in a study of T cells in Graves' hyperthyroidism and ophthalmopathy. The CDR3 runs 15 residues. V gave up 2 bases and J gave up 13 bases, with 21 bases separating them. The germline CDR1 and CDR2 sequences are SGHNT and YYREEE (reference sequence). Authors of the study amplified TCR beta CDR3 regions from RNA transcripts. In the first-round RT-PCR of the TCR CDR3, the HTBI primer set was used. TCRdb reprocessed the multiplex PCR reads with MiXCR, giving one entry per CDR3 protein. Of fewer than 700,000 distinct CDR3 sequences listed, roughly 15% are singletons. The sequence came from a woman aged 30 to 39 with Graves' hyperthyroidism. V usage is TRBV5-4 and J usage is TRBJ1-4; no clear D. What was sequenced was blood. The CDR3 loop is CASSFVAVFLGRLFF. Written as DNA, the CDR3 is TGTGCCAGCAGCTTCGTGGCAGTTTTCCTTGGAAGACTGTTTTTT.